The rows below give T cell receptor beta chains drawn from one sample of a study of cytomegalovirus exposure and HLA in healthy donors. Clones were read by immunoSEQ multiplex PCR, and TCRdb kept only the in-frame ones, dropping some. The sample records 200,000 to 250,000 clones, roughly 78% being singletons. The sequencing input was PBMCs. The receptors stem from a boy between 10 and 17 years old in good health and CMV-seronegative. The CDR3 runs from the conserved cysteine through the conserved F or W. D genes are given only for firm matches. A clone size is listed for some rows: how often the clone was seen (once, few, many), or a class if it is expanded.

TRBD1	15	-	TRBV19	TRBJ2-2	TGTGCCAGTAGTACGGGACAGACCTACACCGGGGAGCTGTTTTTT	CASSTGQTYTGELFF
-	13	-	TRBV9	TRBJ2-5	TGTGCCAGCAGCGTCCAGGATCAAGAGACCCAGTACTTC	CASSVQDQETQYF
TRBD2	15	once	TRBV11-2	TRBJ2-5	TGTGCCAGCAGCTTCGGAGCGGGGGAACAAGAGACCCAGTACTTC	CASSFGAGEQETQYF
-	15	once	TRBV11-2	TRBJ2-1	TGTGCCAGCAGCTTAGGTCGGTACTCCTACAATGAGCAGTTCTTC	CASSLGRYSYNEQFF
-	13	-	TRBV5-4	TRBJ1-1	TGTGCCAGCAGCTCAAACAGGGACACTGAAGCTTTCTTT	CASSSNRDTEAFF
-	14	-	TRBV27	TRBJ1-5	TGTGCCAGCAGTATAGGGGCCGGGGGGCAGCCCCAGCATTTT	CASSIGAGGQPQHF
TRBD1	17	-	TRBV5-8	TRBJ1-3	TGTGCCAGCAGCCCTTGGTTCGGACAGGGACAGGGAAACACCATATATTTT	CASSPWFGQGQGNTIYF
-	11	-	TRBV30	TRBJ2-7	TGTGCCTGGGAGGGGGGGTTCGAGCAGTACTTC	CAWEGGFEQYF
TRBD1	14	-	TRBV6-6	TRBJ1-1	TGTGCCAGCAGACCGGAGACAGGGCTAACTGAAGCTTTCTTT	CASRPETGLTEAFF
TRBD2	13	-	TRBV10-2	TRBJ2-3	TGCGCCACCGGACTAGCGGGATCGGATACGCAGTATTTT	CATGLAGSDTQYF
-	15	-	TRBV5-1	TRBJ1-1	TGCGCCAGCAGCTTGGATGTGGGAGGGGGGACTGAAGCTTTCTTT	CASSLDVGGGTEAFF
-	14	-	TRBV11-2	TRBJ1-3	TGTGCCAGCACCCTAGGGGTCTCTGGAAACACCATATATTTT	CASTLGVSGNTIYF
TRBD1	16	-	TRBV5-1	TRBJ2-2	TGCGCCAGCAGCTTCACAGGGGCCCCGAACACCGGGGAGCTGTTTTTT	CASSFTGAPNTGELFF
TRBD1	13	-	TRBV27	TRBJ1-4	TGTGCCAGCAGTTACAGGGGGCGTGAAAAACTGTTTTTT	CASSYRGREKLFF
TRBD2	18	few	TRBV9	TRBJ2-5	TGTGCCAGCAGCGCGAAACATGCCGGGACTAGGGAACAAGAGACCCAGTACTTC	CASSAKHAGTREQETQYF
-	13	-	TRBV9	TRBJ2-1	TGTGCCAGCAGGTACCCGGGATCAAATGAGCAGTTCTTC	CASRYPGSNEQFF
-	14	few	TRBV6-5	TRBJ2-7	TGTGCCAGCAGTTACTCGAAAATGCGCGACGAGCAGTACTTC	CASSYSKMRDEQYF
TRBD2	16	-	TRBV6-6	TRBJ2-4	TGTGCCAGCAGCCCTTTAGCGGGGGGAGCCAAAAACATTCAGTACTTC	CASSPLAGGAKNIQYF
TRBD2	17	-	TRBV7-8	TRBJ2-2	TGTGCCAGCAGGCCCCTAGCGGGGGGGGCGAACACCGGGGAGCTGTTTTTT	CASRPLAGGANTGELFF
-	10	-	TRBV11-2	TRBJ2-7	TGTGCCAGGAGTTCCTACGAGCAGTACTTC	CARSSYEQYF
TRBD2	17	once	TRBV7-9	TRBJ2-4	TGTGCCAGCAGCTCTTTGAAGGGCGGGGGGGTCCTGGACATTCAGTACTTC	CASSSLKGGGVLDIQYF
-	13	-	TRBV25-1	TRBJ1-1	TGTGCCAGCAGCCTTTTTCCGAACACTGAAGCTTTCTTT	CASSLFPNTEAFF
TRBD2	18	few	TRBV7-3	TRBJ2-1	TGTGCCAGCAGCTTACTAGCGGGGGGCACCGGGGCCTACAATGAGCAGTTCTTC	CASSLLAGGTGAYNEQFF
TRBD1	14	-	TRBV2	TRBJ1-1	TGTGCCAGCATTATAGGGGGCCTAGGCACTGAAGCTTTCTTT	CASIIGGLGTEAFF
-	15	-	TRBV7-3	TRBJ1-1	TGTGCCAGCAGCTTAAACGCGGGAAGGAGCACTGAAGCTTTCTTT	CASSLNAGRSTEAFF
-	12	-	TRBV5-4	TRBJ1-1	TGTGCCAGCAGCTACACGCAGGGTGTTAATGATTTT	CASSYTQGVNDF
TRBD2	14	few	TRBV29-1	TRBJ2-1	TGCAGCGTCCTCTCGGGACTAGCGATCGATGAGCAGTTCTTC	CSVLSGLAIDEQFF
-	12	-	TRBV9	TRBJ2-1	TGTGCCAGCAGCGTAGGGCCTAATGAGCAGTTCTTC	CASSVGPNEQFF
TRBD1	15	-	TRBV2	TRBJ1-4	TGTGCCAGCAGTGAAAGGGGGCACGAAAATGAAAAACTGTTTTTT	CASSERGHENEKLFF
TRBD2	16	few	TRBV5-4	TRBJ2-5	TGTGCCAGCAGCCGGGGGGGGCAAGGGATGGGGGAGACCCAGTACTTC	CASSRGGQGMGETQYF
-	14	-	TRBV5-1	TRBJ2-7	TGCGCCAGCAGCTTAGGGACAAATTCCTACGAGCAGTACTTC	CASSLGTNSYEQYF
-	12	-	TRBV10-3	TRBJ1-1	TGTGCCATCTCGGAGGGAGGGACTGAAGCTTTCTTT	CAISEGGTEAFF
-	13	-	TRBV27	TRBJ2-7	TGTGCCAGCAGGGGAGGGGGTTTCTACGAGCAGTACTTC	CASRGGGFYEQYF
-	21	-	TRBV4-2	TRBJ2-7	TGTGCCAGCAGCCAACCCGGGGGGTCCAACAGGGAAGGGGACTTCATCTACGAGCAGTACTTC	CASSQPGGSNREGDFIYEQYF
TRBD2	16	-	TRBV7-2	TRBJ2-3	TGTGCCAGCAGCTTGGGAGGAGCGGGAGGGGGAGATACGCAGTATTTT	CASSLGGAGGGDTQYF
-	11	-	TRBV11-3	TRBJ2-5	TGTGCCAGCAGCCGCAGGGAGACCCAGTACTTC	CASSRRETQYF
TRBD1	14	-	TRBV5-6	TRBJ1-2	TGTGCCAGCAGCTTGGCGGAGGGGGCGCAGGGCTACACCTTC	CASSLAEGAQGYTF
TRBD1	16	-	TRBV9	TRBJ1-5	TGTGCCAGCAGCGAAGGGGACAGAGTAATCCCTCAGCCCCAGCATTTT	CASSEGDRVIPQPQHF
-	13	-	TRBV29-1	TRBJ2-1	TGCAGCGTTGAAGGACTAGACAAAAATGAGCAGTTCTTC	CSVEGLDKNEQFF
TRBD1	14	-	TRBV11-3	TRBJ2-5	TGTGCCAGCAAGAGCCCGGGGACAGAAGAGACCCAGTACTTC	CASKSPGTEETQYF
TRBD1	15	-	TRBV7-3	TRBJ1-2	TGTGCCAGCAGCTTAAAAGGTGGACAGGGATATGGCTACACCTTC	CASSLKGGQGYGYTF
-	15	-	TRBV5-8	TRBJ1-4	TGTGCCAGCCACACTCAGGGGCGCCACGGTGAAAAACTGTTTTTT	CASHTQGRHGEKLFF
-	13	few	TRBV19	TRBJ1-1	TGTGCCAGTAGTATGCTACCCAGGGTAGTAGCTTTCTTT	CASSMLPRVVAFF
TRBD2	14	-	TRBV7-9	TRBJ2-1	TGTGCCAGCAGCCCGGGGGGCTCCTACAATGAGCAGTTCTTC	CASSPGGSYNEQFF
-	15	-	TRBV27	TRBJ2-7	TGTGCCAGCAGTTCTATTCGGGACAAAAAGTACGAGCAGTACTTC	CASSSIRDKKYEQYF
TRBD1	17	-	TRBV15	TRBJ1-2	TGTGCCACCAGCAGAGATTTGGGTACAGGGGGGACCTATGGCTACACCTTC	CATSRDLGTGGTYGYTF
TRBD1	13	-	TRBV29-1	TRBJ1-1	TGCAGCGTTCTGTCCGGGACAGGGCTGGGAGCTTTCTTT	CSVLSGTGLGAFF
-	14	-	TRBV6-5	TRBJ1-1	TGTGCCAGCAGTTATACCAGGGGGAACACTGAAGCTTTCTTT	CASSYTRGNTEAFF
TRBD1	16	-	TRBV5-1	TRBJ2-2	TGCGCCAGCAGCCCAGAGCCGGGACAGTTGACCGGGGAGCTGTTTTTT	CASSPEPGQLTGELFF
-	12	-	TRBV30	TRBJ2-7	TGTGCCTGGAACCCACAGGGCTACGAGCAGTACTTC	CAWNPQGYEQYF
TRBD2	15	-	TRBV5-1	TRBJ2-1	TGCGCCAGCAGCTTGGCCGGCGGGAGGGAGGGTGAGCAGTTCTTC	CASSLAGGREGEQFF
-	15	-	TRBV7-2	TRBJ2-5	TGTGCCAGCAGCTTGGTGAGGGTGGGCCAAGAGACCCAGTACTTC	CASSLVRVGQETQYF
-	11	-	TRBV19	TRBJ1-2	TGTGCCGAGGGATTGAGCTATGGCTACACCTTC	CAEGLSYGYTF